One and the same sample provided the 2 T cell receptor beta chains below, sequenced in a study of T cells after yellow fever vaccination. TCRdb analysed the 5' RACE reads with MiXCR anew, one entry per CDR3 protein. The table records 450,000 to 600,000 distinct CDR3 sequences, around an eighth of them present only once. The sequences come from PBMCs, collected on the day of the yellow fever booster vaccination. Receptors were obtained from a man aged 25 to 40 who received the YFV17D yellow fever vaccine.

The V call is TRBV14, the J call TRBJ2-5, with D tentatively TRBD2 (5 bases). The V end was cut by 4 bases, the J end by 1 base, with 13 bases between. CDR1 SGHDN and CDR2 FVKESK come from the germline V gene. This CDR3 has 15 residues. The CDR3 nucleotides are TGTGCCAGCAGCCCAGGACTTGTTGGCCAAGAGACCCAGTACTTC. Amino acid sequence: CASSPGLVGQETQYF.

This clonotype was counted between two and nine times. The rearrangement uses TRBV25-1 and TRBJ2-2, with D possibly being TRBD1 (5 bases). The germline gives CDR1 MGHDK, CDR2 SYGVNS. Trimming took 1 base from V and 4 from J, leaving 7 bases between them. The CDR3 extends over 14 amino acids. DNA for the CDR3: TGTGCCAGCAGTGAATCAGGGCGCACCGGGGAGCTGTTTTTT. It translates to CASSESGRTGELFF.